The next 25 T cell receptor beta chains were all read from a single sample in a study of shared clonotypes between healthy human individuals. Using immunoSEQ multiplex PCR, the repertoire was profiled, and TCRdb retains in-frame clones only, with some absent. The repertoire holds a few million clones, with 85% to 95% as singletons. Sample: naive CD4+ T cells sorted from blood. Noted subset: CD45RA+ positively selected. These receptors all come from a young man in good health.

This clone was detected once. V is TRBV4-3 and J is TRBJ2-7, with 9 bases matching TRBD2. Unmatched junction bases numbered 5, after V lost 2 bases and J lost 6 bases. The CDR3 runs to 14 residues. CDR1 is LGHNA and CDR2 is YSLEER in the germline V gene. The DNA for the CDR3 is TGCGCCAGCAGCCAACAGGGGCGGGAGGGCGAGCAGTACTTC. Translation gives CASSQQGREGEQYF.

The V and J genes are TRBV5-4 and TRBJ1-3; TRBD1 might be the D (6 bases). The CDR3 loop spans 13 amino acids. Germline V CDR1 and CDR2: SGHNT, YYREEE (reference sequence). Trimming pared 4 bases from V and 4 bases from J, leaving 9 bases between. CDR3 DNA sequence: TGTGCCAGCAGCCCAGGGGCCGGAAACACCATATATTTT. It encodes CASSPGAGNTIYF.

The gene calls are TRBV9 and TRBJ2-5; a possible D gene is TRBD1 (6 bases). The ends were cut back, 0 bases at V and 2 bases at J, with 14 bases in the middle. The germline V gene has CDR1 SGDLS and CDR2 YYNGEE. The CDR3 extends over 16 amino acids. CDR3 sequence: CASSVAPTGMQETQYF. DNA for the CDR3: TGTGCCAGCAGCGTAGCCCCTACAGGGATGCAAGAGACCCAGTACTTC.

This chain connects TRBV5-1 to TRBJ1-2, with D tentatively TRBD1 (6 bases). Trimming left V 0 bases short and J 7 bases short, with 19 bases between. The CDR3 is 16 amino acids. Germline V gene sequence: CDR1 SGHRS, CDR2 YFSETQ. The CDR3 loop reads CASSLGHGGGGGGYTF. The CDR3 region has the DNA TGCGCCAGCAGCTTGGGTCACGGCGGAGGGGGTGGTGGCTACACCTTC.

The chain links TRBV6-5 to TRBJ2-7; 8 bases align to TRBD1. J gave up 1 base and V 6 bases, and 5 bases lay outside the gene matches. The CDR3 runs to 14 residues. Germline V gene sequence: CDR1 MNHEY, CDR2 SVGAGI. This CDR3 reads CASSTQGASYEQYF. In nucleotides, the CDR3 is TGTGCCAGCAGCACTCAGGGGGCATCCTACGAGCAGTACTTC.

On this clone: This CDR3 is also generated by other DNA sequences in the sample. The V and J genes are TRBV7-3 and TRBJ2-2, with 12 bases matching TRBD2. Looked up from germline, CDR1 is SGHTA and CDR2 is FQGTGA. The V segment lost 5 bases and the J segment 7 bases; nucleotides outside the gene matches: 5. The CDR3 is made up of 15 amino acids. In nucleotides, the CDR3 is TGTGCCAGCAGCCCCACTAGCGGGGGGATCGGGGAGCTGTTTTTT. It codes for CASSPTSGGIGELFF.

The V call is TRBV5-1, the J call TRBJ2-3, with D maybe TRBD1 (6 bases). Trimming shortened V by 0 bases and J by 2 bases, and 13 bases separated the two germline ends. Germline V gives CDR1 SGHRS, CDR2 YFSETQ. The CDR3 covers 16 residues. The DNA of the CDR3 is TGCGCCAGCAGCTTGGATGGGGTGGGGGCCACAGATACGCAGTATTTT. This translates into CASSLDGVGATDTQYF.

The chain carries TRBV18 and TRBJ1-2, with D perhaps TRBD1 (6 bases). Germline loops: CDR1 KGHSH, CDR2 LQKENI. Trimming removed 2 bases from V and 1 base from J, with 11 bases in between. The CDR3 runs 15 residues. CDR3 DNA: TGTGCCAGCTCACCAATATCAGGGGTTAACTATGGCTACACCTTC. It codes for CASSPISGVNYGYTF.

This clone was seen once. Written as DNA, the CDR3 is TGCGCCAGCAGCCAAGAATCATCAGCGGGGGCATACAATGAGCAGTTCTTC. Its protein is CASSQESSAGAYNEQFF. The V and J genes are TRBV4-1 and TRBJ2-1, with 8 positions matching TRBD2. The V gene's germline CDR1 is MGHRA and CDR2 YSYEKL. The CDR3 runs 17 residues. The V gene end was trimmed by 0 bases and the J gene end by 4 bases; junction bases not matched to a gene: 8.

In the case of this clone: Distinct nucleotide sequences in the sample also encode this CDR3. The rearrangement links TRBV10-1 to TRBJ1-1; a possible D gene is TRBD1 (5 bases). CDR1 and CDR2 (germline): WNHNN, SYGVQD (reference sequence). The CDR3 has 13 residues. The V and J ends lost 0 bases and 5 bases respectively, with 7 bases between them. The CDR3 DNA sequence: TGCGCCAGCAGTGAGTCGGGGCGGACTGAAGCTTTCTTT. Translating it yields CASSESGRTEAFF.

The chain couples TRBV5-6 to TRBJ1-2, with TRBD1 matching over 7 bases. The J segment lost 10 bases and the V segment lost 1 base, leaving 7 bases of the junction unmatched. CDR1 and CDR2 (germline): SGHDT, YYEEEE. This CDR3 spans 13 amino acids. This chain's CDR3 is CASSLRQGLDYTF. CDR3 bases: TGTGCCAGCAGCTTGAGACAGGGCTTAGACTACACCTTC.

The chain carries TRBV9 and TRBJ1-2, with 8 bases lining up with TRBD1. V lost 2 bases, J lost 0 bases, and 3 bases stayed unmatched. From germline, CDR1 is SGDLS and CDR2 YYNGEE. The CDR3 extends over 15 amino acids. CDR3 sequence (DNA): TGTGCCAGCAGCGTTGGACAGGGCCCTAACTATGGCTACACCTTC. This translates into CASSVGQGPNYGYTF.

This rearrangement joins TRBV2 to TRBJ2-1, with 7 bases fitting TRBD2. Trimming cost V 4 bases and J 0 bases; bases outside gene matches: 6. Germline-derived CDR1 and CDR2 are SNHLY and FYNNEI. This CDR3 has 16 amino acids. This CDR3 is CASSVQRGSSYNEQFF. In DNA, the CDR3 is TGTGCCAGCAGTGTCCAGCGGGGCAGCTCCTACAATGAGCAGTTCTTC. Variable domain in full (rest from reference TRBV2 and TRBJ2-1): EPEVTQTPSHQVTQMGQEVILRCVPISNHLYFYWYRQILGQKVEFLVSFYNNEISEKSEIFDDQFSVERPDGSNFTLKIRSTKLEDSAMYFCASSVQRGSSYNEQFFGPGTRLTVL.

The CDR3 loop reads CASSGQGNYGYTF. CDR3 DNA: TGTGCCAGTAGCGGACAGGGGAATTATGGCTACACCTTC. The chain uses TRBV19 and TRBJ1-2; 9 bases line up with TRBD1. The CDR3 spans 13 residues. Germline CDR1 is LNHDA and CDR2 is SQIVND (reference sequence). The J segment lost 5 bases and the V segment lost 6 bases, leaving 4 bases of the junction unmatched.

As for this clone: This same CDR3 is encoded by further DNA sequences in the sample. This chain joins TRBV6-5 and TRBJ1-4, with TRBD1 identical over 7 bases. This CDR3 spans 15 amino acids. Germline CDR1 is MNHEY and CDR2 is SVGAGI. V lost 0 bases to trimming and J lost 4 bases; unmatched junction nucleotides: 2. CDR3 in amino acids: CASSYSTGLNEKLFF. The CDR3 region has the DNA TGTGCCAGCAGTTACTCGACAGGGCTTAATGAAAAACTGTTTTTT.

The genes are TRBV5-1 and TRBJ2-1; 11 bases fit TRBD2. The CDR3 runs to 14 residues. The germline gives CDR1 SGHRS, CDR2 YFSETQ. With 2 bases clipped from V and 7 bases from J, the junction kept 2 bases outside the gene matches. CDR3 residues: CASSFGTSGNEQFF. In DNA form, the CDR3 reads TGCGCCAGCAGCTTCGGGACTAGCGGTAATGAGCAGTTCTTC.

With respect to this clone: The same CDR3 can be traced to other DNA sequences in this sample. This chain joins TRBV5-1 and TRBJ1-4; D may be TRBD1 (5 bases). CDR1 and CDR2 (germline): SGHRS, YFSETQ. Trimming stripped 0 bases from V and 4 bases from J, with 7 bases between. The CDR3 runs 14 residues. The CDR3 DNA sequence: TGCGCCAGCAGCTTGGGAGACAGTAATGAAAAACTGTTTTTT. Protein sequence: CASSLGDSNEKLFF.

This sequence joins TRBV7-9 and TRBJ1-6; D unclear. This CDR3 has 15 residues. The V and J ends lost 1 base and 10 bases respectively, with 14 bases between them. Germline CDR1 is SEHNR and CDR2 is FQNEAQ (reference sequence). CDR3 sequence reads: CASSLDSVAGSPLHF. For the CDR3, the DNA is TGTGCCAGCAGCTTAGACTCCGTGGCTGGCTCACCCCTCCACTTT.

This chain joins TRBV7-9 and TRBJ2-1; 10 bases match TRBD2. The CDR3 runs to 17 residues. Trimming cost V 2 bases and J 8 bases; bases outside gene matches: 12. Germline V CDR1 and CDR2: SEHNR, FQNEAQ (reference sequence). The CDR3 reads CASSLKFEREGLDEQFF. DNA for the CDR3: TGTGCCAGCAGCTTAAAGTTTGAGCGGGAGGGCCTCGATGAGCAGTTCTTC.

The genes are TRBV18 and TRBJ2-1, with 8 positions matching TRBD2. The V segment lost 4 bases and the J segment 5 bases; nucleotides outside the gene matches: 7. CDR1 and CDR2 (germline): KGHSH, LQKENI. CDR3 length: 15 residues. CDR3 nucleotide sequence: TGTGCCAGCTCACACCTTAGCGGGACCGACAATGAGCAGTTCTTC. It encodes CASSHLSGTDNEQFF.

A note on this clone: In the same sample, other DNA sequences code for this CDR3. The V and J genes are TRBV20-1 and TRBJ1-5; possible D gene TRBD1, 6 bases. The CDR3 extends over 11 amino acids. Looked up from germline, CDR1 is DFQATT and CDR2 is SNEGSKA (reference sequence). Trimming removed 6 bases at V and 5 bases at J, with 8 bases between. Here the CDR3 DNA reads TGCAGTGCAGGGGGGGATCAGCCCCAGCATTTT. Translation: CSAGGDQPQHF.

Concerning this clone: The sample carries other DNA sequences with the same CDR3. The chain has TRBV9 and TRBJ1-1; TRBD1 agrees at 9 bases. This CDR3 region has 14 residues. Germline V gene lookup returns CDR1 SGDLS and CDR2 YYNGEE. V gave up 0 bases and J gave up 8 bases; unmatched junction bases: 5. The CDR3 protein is CASSVVETGGEAFF. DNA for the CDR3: TGTGCCAGCAGCGTAGTCGAGACAGGGGGGGAAGCTTTCTTT.

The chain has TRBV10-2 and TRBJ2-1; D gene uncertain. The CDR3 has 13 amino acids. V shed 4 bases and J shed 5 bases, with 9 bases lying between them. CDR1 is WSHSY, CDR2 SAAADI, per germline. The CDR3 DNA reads TGCGCCAGCAGTGTAAACACCGACAATGAGCAGTTCTTC. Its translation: CASSVNTDNEQFF.

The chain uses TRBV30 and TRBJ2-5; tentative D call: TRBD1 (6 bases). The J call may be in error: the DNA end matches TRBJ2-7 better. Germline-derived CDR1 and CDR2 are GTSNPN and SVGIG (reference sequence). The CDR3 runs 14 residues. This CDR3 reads CACHVGAGAYEQYF. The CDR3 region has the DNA TGTGCCTGCCACGTCGGGGCAGGGGCCTACGAGCAGTACTTC.

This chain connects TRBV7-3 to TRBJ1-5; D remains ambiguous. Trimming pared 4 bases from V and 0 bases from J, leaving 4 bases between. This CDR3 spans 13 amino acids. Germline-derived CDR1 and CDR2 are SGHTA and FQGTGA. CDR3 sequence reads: CASSSYSNQPQHF. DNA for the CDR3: TGTGCCAGCAGCTCGTATAGCAATCAGCCCCAGCATTTT.